This entry concerns a single TCR beta chain. Trimming removed 3 bases from V and 3 bases from J, with 18 bases in between. Looked up from germline, CDR1 is LNHDA and CDR2 is SQIVND (reference sequence). CDR3 length: 17 amino acids. This specimen belongs to a study of blood T cell repertoires in COVID-19. Study information: PBMCs, B-cell-depleted T cells, or T cells were the source of the cDNA or gDNA that made up the material.

Per the original data handling: For nucleated cells, counts were estimated from reference gene primer amplification. Here immunoSEQ multiplex PCR was the method, and the copy in TCRdb shows in-frame clones only, minus some. Clone size and V and J calls were adopted from that table, with D and trimming inferred from the DNA. The sample holds a few hundred thousand clones; around 83% are singletons and the top ten take about 1.2%. The TCR sequence derives from a woman in her 50s with acute or convalescent COVID-19. The sequenced sample was peripheral blood. This rearrangement joins TRBV19 to TRBJ2-1; D is perhaps TRBD1 (5 bases). Written as DNA, the CDR3 is TGTGCCAGTAGTATGGGCGTAGGGGCAGGGCTCTACAATGAGCAGTTCTTC. Amino acids: CASSMGVGAGLYNEQFF.